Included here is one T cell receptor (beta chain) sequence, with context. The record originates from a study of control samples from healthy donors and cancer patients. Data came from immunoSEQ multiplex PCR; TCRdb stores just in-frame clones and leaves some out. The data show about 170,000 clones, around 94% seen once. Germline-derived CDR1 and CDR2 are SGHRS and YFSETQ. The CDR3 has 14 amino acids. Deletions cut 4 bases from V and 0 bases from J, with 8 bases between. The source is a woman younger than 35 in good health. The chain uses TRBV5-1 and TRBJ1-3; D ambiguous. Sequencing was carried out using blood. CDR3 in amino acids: CASSAGDSGNTIYF. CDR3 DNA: TGCGCCAGCAGCGCCGGGGACTCTGGAAACACCATATATTTT.